The rows below give T cell receptor beta chains drawn from one sample of a study of T cell responses to AZD1222 COVID-19 vaccine. Clones were sequenced by immunoSEQ multiplex PCR, and TCRdb holds only the in-frame ones, with some missing. The table shows 130,000 to 150,000 clones, with about 86% occurring only once. This sample comprised peripheral blood, obtained 28 days after the second AZD1222 dose. These TCRs come from an adult who received the AZD1222 COVID-19 vaccine. Each CDR3 is given with its conserved first and last residue. Each record gives: D gene, clone size, J gene, CDR3 length, V gene, CDR3 protein, CDR3 DNA. A D gene is named only where the DNA matches it firmly. Not all rows give a size; the values are once, few, many and, for expanded clones, a class.

D gene: -; clone size: -; J gene: TRBJ2-2; CDR3 length: 13; V gene: TRBV30; CDR3 protein: CAWSGTPGGELFF; CDR3 DNA: TGTGCCTGGAGCGGGACGCCCGGGGGGGAGCTGTTTTTT
D gene: -; clone size: -; J gene: TRBJ1-6; CDR3 length: 11; V gene: TRBV30; CDR3 protein: CAWSVNSPLHF; CDR3 DNA: TGTGCCTGGAGTGTTAATTCACCCCTCCACTTT
D gene: -; clone size: -; J gene: TRBJ1-2; CDR3 length: 17; V gene: TRBV7-9; CDR3 protein: CASSETLEKPPNYGYTF; CDR3 DNA: TGTGCCAGCAGCGAGACCCTCGAAAAGCCCCCTAACTATGGCTACACCTTC
D gene: TRBD2; clone size: -; J gene: TRBJ2-5; CDR3 length: 15; V gene: TRBV7-2; CDR3 protein: CASSPRTSGGETQYF; CDR3 DNA: TGTGCCAGCAGCCCCCGGACTAGCGGGGGGGAGACCCAGTACTTC
D gene: -; clone size: once; J gene: TRBJ1-1; CDR3 length: 14; V gene: TRBV10-3; CDR3 protein: CAISESLQNTEAFF; CDR3 DNA: TGTGCCATCAGTGAGTCCCTCCAAAACACTGAAGCTTTCTTT
D gene: -; clone size: -; J gene: TRBJ1-2; CDR3 length: 13; V gene: TRBV27; CDR3 protein: CASSLSRMRGYTF; CDR3 DNA: TGTGCCAGCAGTTTGAGCAGGATGAGGGGCTACACCTTC
D gene: -; clone size: -; J gene: TRBJ1-6; CDR3 length: 17; V gene: TRBV5-6; CDR3 protein: CASSLEWGESYNSPLHF; CDR3 DNA: TGTGCCAGCAGCTTGGAGTGGGGGGAGTCCTATAATTCACCCCTCCACTTT
D gene: TRBD2; clone size: -; J gene: TRBJ2-1; CDR3 length: 15; V gene: TRBV28; CDR3 protein: CASSLVLAGEGEQFF; CDR3 DNA: TGTGCCAGCAGTTTAGTACTAGCGGGGGAGGGTGAGCAGTTCTTC
D gene: TRBD1; clone size: once; J gene: TRBJ1-2; CDR3 length: 14; V gene: TRBV5-1; CDR3 protein: CASSLDYRGYGYTF; CDR3 DNA: TGCGCCAGCAGCTTGGACTACAGGGGGTATGGCTACACCTTC
D gene: TRBD1; clone size: -; J gene: TRBJ1-5; CDR3 length: 14; V gene: TRBV2; CDR3 protein: CASSVGQENQPQHF; CDR3 DNA: TGTGCCAGCAGCGTGGGACAGGAGAATCAGCCCCAGCATTTT
D gene: TRBD1; clone size: -; J gene: TRBJ1-2; CDR3 length: 14; V gene: TRBV6-2/TRBV6-3; CDR3 protein: CASSWTGQLYGYTF; CDR3 DNA: TGTGCCAGCAGTTGGACAGGGCAACTTTATGGCTACACCTTC
D gene: -; clone size: -; J gene: TRBJ1-1; CDR3 length: 14; V gene: TRBV9; CDR3 protein: CASSVEGSYTEAFF; CDR3 DNA: TGTGCCAGCAGCGTAGAGGGCAGTTACACTGAAGCTTTCTTT
D gene: -; clone size: -; J gene: TRBJ2-7; CDR3 length: 16; V gene: TRBV27; CDR3 protein: CASSVSAGAQSYEQYF; CDR3 DNA: TGTGCCAGCAGTGTATCCGCAGGGGCCCAATCGTACGAGCAGTACTTC
D gene: -; clone size: -; J gene: TRBJ2-7; CDR3 length: 13; V gene: TRBV15; CDR3 protein: CATARGSTYEQYF; CDR3 DNA: TGTGCCACCGCCCGGGGGTCTACCTACGAGCAGTACTTC
D gene: -; clone size: -; J gene: TRBJ1-1; CDR3 length: 11; V gene: TRBV20-1; CDR3 protein: CSARDSNRAFF; CDR3 DNA: TGCAGTGCTAGAGACTCGAACAGGGCTTTCTTT
D gene: -; clone size: once; J gene: TRBJ1-2; CDR3 length: 16; V gene: TRBV11-2; CDR3 protein: CASSLDLLGRGYGYTF; CDR3 DNA: TGTGCCAGCAGCTTAGACCTCCTGGGGCGGGGGTATGGCTACACCTTC
D gene: TRBD1; clone size: -; J gene: TRBJ1-3; CDR3 length: 16; V gene: TRBV5-6; CDR3 protein: CASSFGTGTSGNTIYF; CDR3 DNA: TGTGCCAGCAGCTTCGGGACAGGGACGTCTGGAAACACCATATATTTT
D gene: -; clone size: -; J gene: TRBJ2-2; CDR3 length: 12; V gene: TRBV12-3/TRBV12-4; CDR3 protein: CASSLSPGELFF; CDR3 DNA: TGTGCCAGCAGTTTATCACCCGGGGAGCTGTTTTTT
D gene: -; clone size: -; J gene: TRBJ2-7; CDR3 length: 14; V gene: TRBV4-1; CDR3 protein: CASSQAGRIYEQYF; CDR3 DNA: TGCGCCAGCAGCCAGGCGGGACGTATTTACGAGCAGTACTTC
D gene: TRBD1; clone size: -; J gene: TRBJ1-6; CDR3 length: 14; V gene: TRBV5-6; CDR3 protein: CASGDSPYNSPLHF; CDR3 DNA: TGTGCCAGCGGGGACAGTCCATATAATTCACCCCTCCACTTT
D gene: TRBD2; clone size: -; J gene: TRBJ2-5; CDR3 length: 15; V gene: TRBV10-3; CDR3 protein: CAIKSLAGAQETQYF; CDR3 DNA: TGTGCCATCAAGAGCTTAGCGGGGGCCCAAGAGACCCAGTACTTC
D gene: -; clone size: -; J gene: TRBJ2-1; CDR3 length: 13; V gene: TRBV10-3; CDR3 protein: CAISGVSYNEQFF; CDR3 DNA: TGTGCCATCAGCGGCGTCTCCTACAATGAGCAGTTCTTC
D gene: TRBD1; clone size: -; J gene: TRBJ2-6; CDR3 length: 18; V gene: TRBV5-1; CDR3 protein: CASSPRQGFYSGANVLTF; CDR3 DNA: TGCGCCAGCAGCCCGAGACAGGGGTTTTACTCTGGGGCCAACGTCCTGACTTTC
D gene: -; clone size: -; J gene: TRBJ2-1; CDR3 length: 14; V gene: TRBV6-5; CDR3 protein: CASIKETHYNEQFF; CDR3 DNA: TGTGCCAGCATTAAGGAGACCCACTACAATGAGCAGTTCTTC
D gene: -; clone size: -; J gene: TRBJ1-5; CDR3 length: 15; V gene: TRBV6-5; CDR3 protein: CASSYSQGSNQPQHF; CDR3 DNA: TGTGCCAGCAGTTACTCGCAGGGTAGCAATCAGCCCCAGCATTTT
D gene: -; clone size: -; J gene: TRBJ1-2; CDR3 length: 14; V gene: TRBV4-1; CDR3 protein: CASSQVGGNYGYTF; CDR3 DNA: TGCGCCAGCAGCCAAGTAGGGGGAAACTATGGCTACACCTTC